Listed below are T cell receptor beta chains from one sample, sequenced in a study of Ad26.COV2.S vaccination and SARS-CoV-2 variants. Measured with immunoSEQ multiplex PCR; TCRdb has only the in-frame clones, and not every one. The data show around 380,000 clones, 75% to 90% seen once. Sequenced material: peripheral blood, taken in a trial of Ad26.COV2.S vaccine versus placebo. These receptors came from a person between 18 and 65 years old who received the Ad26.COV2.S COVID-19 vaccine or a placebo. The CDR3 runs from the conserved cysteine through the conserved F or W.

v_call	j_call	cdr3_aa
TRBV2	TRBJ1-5	CASSAQGGQPQHF
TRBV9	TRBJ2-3	CASNNRGPTSTDTQYF
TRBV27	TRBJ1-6	CASSDRGYNSPLHF
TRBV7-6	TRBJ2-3	CASSRHGQLTDTQYF
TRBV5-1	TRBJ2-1	CASSLGYPYEQFF
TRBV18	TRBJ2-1	CASSPGSGISYNEQFF
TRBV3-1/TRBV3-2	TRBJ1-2	CASSHGGYGYTF
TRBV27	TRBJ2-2	CASSPSWTGSNTGELFF
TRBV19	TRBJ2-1	CASSIVQGGSNEQFF
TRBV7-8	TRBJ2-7	CASSPWVGTGSYEQYF
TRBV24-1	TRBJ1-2	CATSDLGRAPGYTF
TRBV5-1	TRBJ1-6	CASSLAVTDNSPLHF
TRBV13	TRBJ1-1	CASSLAGQMNTEAFF
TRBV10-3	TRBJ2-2	CATIPEMRNTGELFF
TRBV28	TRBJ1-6	CASRAGGPTSPLHF
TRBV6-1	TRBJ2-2	CASSGTSGGAYTGELFF
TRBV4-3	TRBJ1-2	CASSPDGASGYTF
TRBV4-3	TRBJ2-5	CASSQDRTSQETQYF
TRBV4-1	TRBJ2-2	CASSPRGIGGELFF
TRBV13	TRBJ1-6	CASSGGSESPLHF
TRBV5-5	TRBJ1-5	CASTTGGDNQPQHF
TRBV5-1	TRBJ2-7	CASSLDWPYEQYF
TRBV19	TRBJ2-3	CASNSRPSTDTQYF
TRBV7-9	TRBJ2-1	CASSPAPPPYNEQFF
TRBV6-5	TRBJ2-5	CASRDGRLQETQYF
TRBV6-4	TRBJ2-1	CASSDSMGRGTNEQFF
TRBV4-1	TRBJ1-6	CASSLIDRGDSPLHF
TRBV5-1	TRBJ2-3	CASSPTSGGVDTQYF
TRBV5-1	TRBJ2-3	CASSLGTGEDTQYF
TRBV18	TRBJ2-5	CASSPLHSGGQETQYF